The next 29 T cell receptor beta chains were all read from a single sample in a study of cytomegalovirus exposure and HLA in healthy donors. Researchers ran the PCR with 60 Vbeta and 13 Jbeta primers. Some clones are missing from TCRdb's copy, which holds only in-frame ones; the method was immunoSEQ multiplex PCR. The sample consists of more than 150,000 clones, 75% to 85% of them appearing once. What was sequenced was PBMCs. The source of these receptors is a man aged 18 to 29 in good health and CMV-seronegative.

The V call is TRBV9, the J call TRBJ2-3, with TRBD2 identical over 10 bases. Germline CDR1 reads SGDLS; CDR2 reads YYNGEE. The V segment lost 1 base and the J segment 2 bases; nucleotides outside the gene matches: 7. The CDR3 runs 17 residues. CDR3 in amino acids: CASSVLASGGFTDTQYF. The CDR3 nucleotides read TGTGCCAGCAGCGTATTGGCTAGCGGGGGTTTCACAGATACGCAGTATTTT.

A single count supports this clone. The chain joins TRBV27 to TRBJ1-2; D possibly corresponds to TRBD1 (5 bases). The V end lost 8 bases, the J end lost 3 bases, and 22 bases lay between the germline ends. The CDR3 totals 16 residues. Germline CDR1 MNHEY, CDR2 SMNVEV (reference sequence). In DNA, the CDR3 is TGTGCCAGCCTAGGTCCCCTCCCAGGGTTGGACTATGGCTACACCTTC. Amino acids: CASLGPLPGLDYGYTF.

For this clone: This CDR3 is also generated by other DNA sequences in the sample. This chain connects TRBV9 to TRBJ1-1; maybe TRBD1 (6 bases). CDR1 and CDR2 (germline): SGDLS, YYNGEE. The CDR3 is 14 residues long. The V end was cut by 0 bases, the J end by 2 bases, with 8 bases between. The CDR3 spells CASSVEQGNTEAFF. CDR3 DNA: TGTGCCAGCAGCGTAGAACAGGGAAACACTGAAGCTTTCTTT.

This clone was seen a handful of times. This sequence joins TRBV9 and TRBJ1-4; D gene ambiguous. The germline V and J ends were trimmed by 3 bases and 4 bases, with 10 bases remaining between them. The CDR3 loop spans 14 amino acids. In germline, CDR1 is SGDLS, CDR2 YYNGEE. This chain's CDR3 is CASSAGWDNEKLFF. Here the CDR3 DNA reads TGTGCCAGCAGCGCGGGATGGGATAATGAAAAACTGTTTTTT.

V and J are TRBV2 and TRBJ1-1; tentatively, D is TRBD1 (6 bases). The CDR3 contains 13 residues. Germline CDR1 and CDR2: SNHLY and FYNNEI. Trimming removed 8 bases from V and 1 base from J, with 11 bases in between. CDR3 protein: CASSKGGNTEAFF. The CDR3 DNA is TGTGCCAGCTCCAAAGGGGGGAACACTGAAGCTTTCTTT. The whole variable domain, filled in from reference TRBV2 and TRBJ1-1, reads EPEVTQTPSHQVTQMGQEVILRCVPISNHLYFYWYRQILGQKVEFLVSFYNNEISEKSEIFDDQFSVERPDGSNFTLKIRSTKLEDSAMYFCASSKGGNTEAFFGQGTRLTVV.

Worth noting for this clone: The same CDR3 is also encoded by other DNA sequences in this sample. The DNA for the CDR3 is TGTGCCTGGAGCCGGACTAGCGGGAGGGACGAGCAGTACTTC. Its protein is CAWSRTSGRDEQYF. V usage is TRBV30 and J usage is TRBJ2-7; the match to TRBD2 covers 15 bases. The CDR3 sequence is 14 residues long. V dropped 3 bases and J dropped 5; count of bases not matched to a gene: 2. Germline CDR1 GTSNPN, CDR2 SVGIG (reference sequence). Supplemented by reference TRBV30 and TRBJ2-7, the full variable domain reads SQTIHQWPATLVQPVGSPLSLECTVEGTSNPNLYWYRQAAGRGLQLLFYSVGIGQISSEVPQNLSASRPQDRQFILSSKKLLLSDSGFYLCAWSRTSGRDEQYFGPGTRLTVT.

CDR3 region: CASTGTSETQYF. The CDR3 DNA follows: TGCGCCAGCACCGGGACTTCGGAGACCCAGTACTTC. The V gene is TRBV5-1, the J gene TRBJ2-5, with D tentatively TRBD2 (6 bases). The V and J ends lost 6 bases and 5 bases respectively, with 11 bases between them. The CDR3 has 12 residues. Germline V CDR1 and CDR2: SGHRS, YFSETQ.

The J gene is TRBJ2-1, the V gene TRBV6-5; 12 nucleotides match TRBD2. Per the germline V gene, CDR1 is MNHEY and CDR2 is SVGAGI. The V and J ends lost 4 bases and 10 bases, in that order; junction bases with no gene match: 8. CDR3 length: 15 residues. DNA for the CDR3: TGTGCCAGCAGTTCTAGCGGGAGGGTAACGGGGGAGCAGTTCTTC. Amino acid sequence: CASSSSGRVTGEQFF.

CDR3 in amino acids: CASCFPGASYEQYF. The CDR3, as DNA: TGTGCCAGCTGTTTCCCAGGGGCATCCTACGAGCAGTACTTC. The genes are TRBV2 and TRBJ2-5; maybe TRBD1 (6 bases). The assigned J gene may be wrong: the sequence end matches TRBJ2-7 better. The germline CDR1 and CDR2 sequences are SNHLY and FYNNEI. The CDR3 is 14 residues long.

This chain links TRBV13 with TRBJ2-1; the D gene is possibly TRBD2 (5 bases). The CDR3 spans 15 residues. Germline values: CDR1 PRHDT, CDR2 FYEKMQ (reference sequence). V lost 1 base and J lost 9, with 16 bases in between. CDR3 region: CASSLVRDGLPEQFF. CDR3 nucleotide sequence: TGTGCCAGCAGCTTAGTTCGGGATGGTCTTCCTGAGCAGTTCTTC.

The chain combines TRBV7-3 with TRBJ2-3; 12 nucleotides match TRBD2. The CDR3 runs 15 residues. The ends lost 5 bases at V and 3 bases at J; junction bases unmatched: 3. Per the germline V gene, CDR1 is SGHTA and CDR2 is FQGTGA. The CDR3 loop reads CASSLAGGRTDTQYF. The CDR3 DNA sequence: TGTGCCAGCAGCCTAGCGGGGGGGCGGACAGATACGCAGTATTTT.

In nucleotides, the CDR3 is TGTGCCAGTAGTATGTGGCCAGAAACCAATGAGCAGTTCTTC. This translates into CASSMWPETNEQFF. The chain combines TRBV19 with TRBJ2-1; no reliable D call. The CDR3 extends over 14 amino acids. From germline, CDR1 is LNHDA and CDR2 SQIVND (reference sequence). V shed 3 bases and J shed 6 bases, with 12 bases lying between them. Looking up the rest from reference TRBV19 and TRBJ2-1 gives the full variable domain: DGGITQSPKYLFRKEGQNVTLSCEQNLNHDAMYWYRQDPGQGLRLIYYSQIVNDFQKGDIAEGYSVSREKKESFPLTVTSAQKNPTAFYLCASSMWPETNEQFFGPGTRLTVL.

This clone has just a few counts. V gene TRBV11-2 combines with J gene TRBJ1-1, with TRBD1 as a possible D gene (5 bases). The CDR3 consists of 18 residues. V shed 6 bases and J shed 0 bases, with 23 bases lying between them. The germline CDR1 and CDR2 sequences are SGHAT and FQNNGV. CDR3 region: CASRSRPRQQNMNTEAFF. CDR3 nucleotides: TGTGCCAGCAGGAGCCGTCCGAGACAGCAAAATATGAACACTGAAGCTTTCTTT.

In this sample, this clone turned up once. This CDR3 reads CSVGVGQGTYEQYF. The CDR3, as DNA: TGCAGCGTTGGCGTGGGGCAGGGAACCTACGAGCAGTACTTC. The chain joins TRBV29-1 to TRBJ2-7, with D perhaps matching TRBD1 (5 bases). Germline lookup yields CDR1 SQVTM and CDR2 ANQGSEA. The V gene lost 4 bases and the J gene lost 2 bases, with 15 bases spanning the gap. This CDR3 has 14 amino acids.

The chain joins TRBV27 to TRBJ1-1, with a tentative D call TRBD1 (5 bases). The CDR3 runs 14 residues. CDR1 MNHEY and CDR2 SMNVEV come from the germline V gene (reference sequence). Trimming left V 6 bases short and J 5 bases short, with 16 bases between. The CDR3 DNA reads as TGTGCCAGCAGCCGCCGGGGGTTGGTAACTGAAGCTTTCTTT. Translated, it gives CASSRRGLVTEAFF.

The rearrangement links TRBV27 to TRBJ2-3, with no clear D. Germline-derived CDR1 and CDR2 are MNHEY and SMNVEV (reference sequence). CDR3 size: 12 residues. V lost 3 bases to trimming and J lost 4 bases, with 5 bases between them. CDR3 coding DNA: TGTGCCAGCAGTTTTCTAGCAGATACGCAGTATTTT. Amino acid sequence: CASSFLADTQYF.

This chain uses TRBV4-1 with TRBJ2-5; unclear D gene. V was clipped by 4 bases and J by 7 bases, with 10 bases between them. CDR1 is MGHRA, CDR2 YSYEKL, per germline. CDR3 size: 12 residues. This CDR3 is CASSPVPGTQYF. CDR3 nucleotides: TGCGCCAGCAGCCCGGTTCCTGGGACCCAGTACTTC.

This sequence joins TRBV19 and TRBJ2-2; 8 bases are a match to TRBD1. This CDR3 region has 17 residues. CDR1 and CDR2 (germline): LNHDA, SQIVND (reference sequence). V lost 3 bases and J lost 7; bases outside the gene matches: 13. Here the CDR3 reads CASSISLAGGAGGELFF. The CDR3, as DNA: TGTGCCAGTAGTATTTCCCTGGCAGGGGGCGCAGGCGGGGAGCTGTTTTTT. Combining the CDR3 with reference TRBV19 and TRBJ2-2 gives the whole variable domain DGGITQSPKYLFRKEGQNVTLSCEQNLNHDAMYWYRQDPGQGLRLIYYSQIVNDFQKGDIAEGYSVSREKKESFPLTVTSAQKNPTAFYLCASSISLAGGAGGELFFGEGSRLTVL.

V and J are TRBV6-5 and TRBJ2-7, with D possibly matching TRBD1 (7 bases). The CDR3 is 15 amino acids. V was trimmed by 2 bases and J by 3 bases, leaving 14 bases between them. The germline CDR1 and CDR2 sequences are MNHEY and SVGAGI. The CDR3 loop is CASSYGQGGYYEQYF. As DNA, the CDR3 is TGTGCCAGCAGTTACGGGCAGGGGGGATACTACGAGCAGTACTTC.

This clone came up a few times. The rearrangement links TRBV7-6 to TRBJ2-1; 11 nucleotides agree with TRBD2. CDR1 and CDR2 from the germline V gene are SGHVS and FNYEAQ. V lost 4 bases, J lost 7 bases, and 15 bases stayed unmatched. The CDR3 runs to 18 residues. CDR3 DNA sequence: TGTGCCAGCAGCTCCCGAACTAGCGGGGGCTTCCTTGGAAATGAGCAGTTCTTC. Its protein is CASSSRTSGGFLGNEQFF.

CDR3 nucleotides: TGCGCCAGCAGCCAGATCGGGACAGGGATGGATGAGCAGTTCTTC. Protein sequence: CASSQIGTGMDEQFF. V usage is TRBV4-1 and J usage is TRBJ2-1; 9 bases agree with TRBD1. Germline V gives CDR1 MGHRA, CDR2 YSYEKL. V shed 3 bases and J 8 bases; nucleotides not matched to a gene: 8. The CDR3 length is 15 residues.

This clone was recorded a few times. The V gene is TRBV27, the J gene TRBJ1-2, with no clear D. The germline V gene encodes CDR1 MNHEY and CDR2 SMNVEV (reference sequence). V was trimmed by 2 bases and J by 4 bases, leaving 11 bases between them. This CDR3 has 14 amino acids. The CDR3 bases are TGTGCCAGCAGTTTAAACGGGGTTTCCTATGGCTACACCTTC. Translation gives CASSLNGVSYGYTF.

In this sample, this clone turned up a few times. This chain connects TRBV30 to TRBJ2-1; D is unresolved. The V and J ends lost 3 bases and 7 bases respectively, with 7 bases between them. The CDR3 is made up of 11 amino acids. In germline, CDR1 is GTSNPN, CDR2 SVGIG (reference sequence). The CDR3 loop reads CAWSSANEQFF. DNA for the CDR3: TGTGCCTGGAGCTCTGCGAATGAGCAGTTCTTC.

This chain uses TRBV6-5 with TRBJ2-1; the D is unclear. Germline assignment: CDR1 MNHEY and CDR2 SVGAGI. CDR3 size: 12 residues. Between the trimmed V and J ends, which lost 2 bases and 10 bases, there was a span of 9 bases. The CDR3 DNA reads as TGTGCCAGCAGTTACCTGGTGCGGGAGCAGTTCTTC. This translates into CASSYLVREQFF.

Points on this clone: Compared with germline, one end of the junction differs, possibly owing to a read error. This chain links TRBV7-6 with TRBJ1-2, with D possibly matching TRBD1 (5 bases). The CDR3 spans 15 residues. Germline lookup yields CDR1 SGHVS and CDR2 FNYEAQ. The CDR3 coding sequence is TGTGCCAGCAGCCTAGCCCCCGGGGGTGGGAATGGCTACACCTTC. Protein product: CASSLAPGGGNGYTF.

V and J are TRBV5-4 and TRBJ2-7, with TRBD2 as a possible D gene (6 bases). CDR3 length: 13 amino acids. Trimming left V 4 bases short and J 3 bases short, with 11 bases between. Germline loops: CDR1 SGHNT, CDR2 YYREEE (reference sequence). CDR3 in amino acids: CASSKEGLYEQYF. The CDR3 DNA is TGTGCCAGCAGCAAGGAGGGCCTCTACGAGCAGTACTTC.

CDR3 sequence: CASSTPGQGSYGYTF. CDR3 DNA: TGTGCCAGCAGCACCCCGGGACAGGGAAGCTATGGCTACACCTTC. The chain has TRBV5-5 and TRBJ1-2; 9 bases fit TRBD1. The CDR3 covers 15 residues. Trimming took 4 bases from V and 4 from J; bases not matched to a gene: 8. CDR1 is SGHKS and CDR2 is YYEKEE in the germline V gene (reference sequence). Together with reference TRBV5-5 and TRBJ1-2, the CDR3 gives the full variable domain: DAGVTQSPTHLIKTRGQQVTLRCSPISGHKSVSWYQQVLGQGPQFIFQYYEKEERGRGNFPDRFSARQFPNYSSELNVNALLLGDSALYLCASSTPGQGSYGYTFGSGTRLTVV.

The V gene is TRBV4-1, the J gene TRBJ2-5, with 8 bases lining up with TRBD2. Germline V gene sequence: CDR1 MGHRA, CDR2 YSYEKL. This CDR3 contains 15 residues. V gave up 2 bases and J gave up 5 bases; unmatched junction bases: 7. The CDR3 is CASSQTDGGEETQYF. In DNA, the CDR3 is TGCGCCAGCAGCCAAACGGACGGGGGGGAGGAGACCCAGTACTTC.

The chain carries TRBV29-1 and TRBJ2-3; 7 bases match TRBD2. Trimming cost V 6 bases and J 3 bases; bases outside gene matches: 6. This CDR3 comprises 13 residues. Germline-derived CDR1 and CDR2 are SQVTM and ANQGSEA. Here the CDR3 DNA reads TGCAGCGTCCTGGGGGAGGGGACAGATACGCAGTATTTT. Encoded protein: CSVLGEGTDTQYF.